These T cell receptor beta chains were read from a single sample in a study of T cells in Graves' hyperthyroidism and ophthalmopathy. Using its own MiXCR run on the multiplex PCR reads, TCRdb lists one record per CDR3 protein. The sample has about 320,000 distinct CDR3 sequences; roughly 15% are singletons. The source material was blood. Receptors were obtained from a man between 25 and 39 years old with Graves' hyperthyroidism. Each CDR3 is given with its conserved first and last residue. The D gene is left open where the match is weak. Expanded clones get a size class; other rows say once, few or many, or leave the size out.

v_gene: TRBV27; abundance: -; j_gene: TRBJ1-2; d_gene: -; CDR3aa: CASSGTNGLYTF; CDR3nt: TGTGCCAGCTCTGGGACGAACGGCCTCTACACCTTC
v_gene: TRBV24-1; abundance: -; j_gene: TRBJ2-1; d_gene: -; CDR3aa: CATNEGGGNEQFF; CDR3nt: TGTGCCACCAACGAGGGAGGGGGAAATGAGCAGTTCTTC
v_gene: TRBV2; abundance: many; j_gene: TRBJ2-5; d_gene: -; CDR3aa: CASSTTGRETQYF; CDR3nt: TGTGCCAGCAGTACGACAGGGAGGGAGACCCAGTACTTC
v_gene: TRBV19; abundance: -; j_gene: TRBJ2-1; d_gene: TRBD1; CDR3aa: CASSLGTGGVNEQFF; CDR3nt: TGTGCCAGTAGTCTGGGGACAGGGGGGGTGAATGAGCAGTTCTTC
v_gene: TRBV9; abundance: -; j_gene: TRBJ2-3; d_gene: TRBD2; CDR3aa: CASSGRAGLSTDTQYF; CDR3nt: TGTGCCAGCAGCGGACGAGCGGGGCTCAGCACAGATACGCAGTATTTT
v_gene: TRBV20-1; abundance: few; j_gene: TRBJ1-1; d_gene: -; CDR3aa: CSARGGPRVAFF; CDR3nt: TGCAGTGCTAGAGGAGGCCCCCGGGTAGCTTTCTTT
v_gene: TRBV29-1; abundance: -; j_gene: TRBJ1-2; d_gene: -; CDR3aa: CSVEGDGYTF; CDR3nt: TGCAGCGTTGAGGGGGATGGCTACACCTTC
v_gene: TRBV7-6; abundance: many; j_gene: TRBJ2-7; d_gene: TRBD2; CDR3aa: CASSLDGEGEQYF; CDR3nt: TGTGCCAGCAGCTTAGACGGGGAGGGGGAGCAGTACTTC
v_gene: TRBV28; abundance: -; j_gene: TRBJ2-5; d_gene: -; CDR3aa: CASSFTGPGTQYF; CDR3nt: TGTGCCAGCAGTTTTACAGGCCCGGGGACCCAGTACTTC
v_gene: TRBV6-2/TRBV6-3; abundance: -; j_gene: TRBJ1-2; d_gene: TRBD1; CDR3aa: CASSDGQGEGYGYTF; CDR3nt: TGTGCCAGCAGTGACGGACAGGGAGAAGGCTATGGCTACACCTTC
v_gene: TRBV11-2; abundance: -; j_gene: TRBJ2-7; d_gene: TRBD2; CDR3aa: CASSLIHGGSSYEQYF; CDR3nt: TGTGCCAGCAGCTTAATTCACGGCGGGAGCTCCTACGAGCAGTACTTC
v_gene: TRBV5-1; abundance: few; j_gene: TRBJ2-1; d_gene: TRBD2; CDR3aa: CASSIDLAGDNEQFF; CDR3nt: TGCGCCAGCAGCATAGACCTAGCGGGAGACAATGAGCAGTTCTTC
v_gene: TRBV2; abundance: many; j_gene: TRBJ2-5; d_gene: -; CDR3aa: CASAVGTQYF; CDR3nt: TGTGCCAGCGCTGTCGGCACCCAGTACTTC
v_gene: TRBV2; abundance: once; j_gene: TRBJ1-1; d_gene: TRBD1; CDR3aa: CATIGTVNTEAFF; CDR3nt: TGTGCCACTATTGGGACAGTGAACACTGAAGCTTTCTTT
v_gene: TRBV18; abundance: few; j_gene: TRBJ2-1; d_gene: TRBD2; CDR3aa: CASSSGREGGGNEQFF; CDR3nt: TGTGCCAGCTCCTCAGGACGGGAGGGAGGCGGCAATGAGCAGTTCTTC
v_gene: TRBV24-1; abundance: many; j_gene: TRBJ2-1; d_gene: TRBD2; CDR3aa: CATSDPTSGTYNEQFF; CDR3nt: TGTGCCACCAGTGATCCGACTAGCGGAACCTACAATGAGCAGTTCTTC
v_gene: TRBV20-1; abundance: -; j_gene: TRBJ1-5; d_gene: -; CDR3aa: CSASRRGISNQPQHF; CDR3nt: TGCAGTGCTAGTCGTAGGGGGATTAGCAATCAGCCCCAGCATTTT
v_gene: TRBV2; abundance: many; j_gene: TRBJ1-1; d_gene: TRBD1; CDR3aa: CASSESVQGATEAFF; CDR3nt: TGTGCCAGCAGTGAGTCGGTGCAGGGGGCGACTGAAGCTTTCTTT
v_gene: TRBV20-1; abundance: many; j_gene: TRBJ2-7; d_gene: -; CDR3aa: CSARGDRWDVGDEQYF; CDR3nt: TGCAGTGCTAGAGGAGACAGGTGGGATGTTGGCGACGAGCAGTACTTC
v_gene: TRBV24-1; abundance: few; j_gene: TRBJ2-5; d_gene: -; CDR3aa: CATSDLRGRGEETQYF; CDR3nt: TGTGCCACCAGTGATTTGCGGGGACGGGGAGAAGAGACCCAGTACTTC
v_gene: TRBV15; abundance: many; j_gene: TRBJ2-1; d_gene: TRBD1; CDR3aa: CATSRAILAGGINEQFF; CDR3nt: TGTGCCACCAGCAGAGCGATATTAGCAGGGGGCATCAATGAGCAGTTCTTC
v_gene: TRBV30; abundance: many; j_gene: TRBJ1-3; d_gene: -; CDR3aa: CAWTPTGYTIYF; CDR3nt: TGTGCCTGGACACCAACGGGCTACACCATATATTTT
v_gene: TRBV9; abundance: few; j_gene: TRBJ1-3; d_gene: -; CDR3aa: CASSVDPATHTIYF; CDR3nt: TGTGCCAGCAGCGTAGACCCAGCCACCCACACCATATATTTT
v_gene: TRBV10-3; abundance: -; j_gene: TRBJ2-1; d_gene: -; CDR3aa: CAISESGEVRNEQFF; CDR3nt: TGTGCCATCAGTGAGTCGGGGGAGGTACGGAATGAGCAGTTCTTC
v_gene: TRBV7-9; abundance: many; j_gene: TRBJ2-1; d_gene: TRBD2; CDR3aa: CASSFSGRAGNEQFF; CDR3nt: TGTGCCAGCAGCTTTAGCGGGAGGGCAGGAAATGAGCAGTTCTTC
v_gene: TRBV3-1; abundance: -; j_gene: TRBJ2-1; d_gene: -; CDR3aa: CASSQAATLTYNEQFF; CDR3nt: TGTGCCAGCAGCCAAGCGGCGACGCTTACCTACAATGAGCAGTTCTTC
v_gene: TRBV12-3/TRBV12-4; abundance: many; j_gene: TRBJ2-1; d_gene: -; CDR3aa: CASSFVRSEQFF; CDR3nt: TGTGCCAGCAGTTTCGTCAGGAGTGAGCAGTTCTTC
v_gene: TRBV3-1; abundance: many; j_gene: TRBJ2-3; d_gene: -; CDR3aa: CASSQDTDTQYF; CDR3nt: TGTGCCAGCAGCCAAGATACGGATACGCAGTATTTT
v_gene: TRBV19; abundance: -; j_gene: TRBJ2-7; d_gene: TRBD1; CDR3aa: CATGTAYEQYF; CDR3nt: TGTGCCACCGGGACAGCCTACGAGCAGTACTTC
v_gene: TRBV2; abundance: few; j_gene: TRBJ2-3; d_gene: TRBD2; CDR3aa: CASSPGLAGGGGDTQYF; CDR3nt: TGTGCCAGCAGTCCCGGGCTAGCGGGAGGAGGTGGAGATACGCAGTATTTT
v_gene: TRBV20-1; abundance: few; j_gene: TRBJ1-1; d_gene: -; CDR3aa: CSAIRAGNTEAFF; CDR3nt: TGCAGTGCCATCCGGGCCGGCAACACTGAAGCTTTCTTT
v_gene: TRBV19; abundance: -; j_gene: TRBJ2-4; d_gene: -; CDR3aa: CASSISSGGRQNIQYF; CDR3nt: TGTGCCAGTAGTATAAGTTCTGGGGGCCGGCAAAACATTCAGTACTTC
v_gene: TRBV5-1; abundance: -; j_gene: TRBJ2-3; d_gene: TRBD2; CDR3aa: CASSPGLAGGITDTQYF; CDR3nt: TGCGCCAGCAGCCCGGGACTAGCGGGAGGGATCACAGATACGCAGTATTTT
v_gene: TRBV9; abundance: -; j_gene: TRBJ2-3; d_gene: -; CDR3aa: CASSRRRDSSIDTQYF; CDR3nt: TGTGCCAGCAGCAGAAGGAGAGATTCTAGCATAGATACGCAGTATTTT
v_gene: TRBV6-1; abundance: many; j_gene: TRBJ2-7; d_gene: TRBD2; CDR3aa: CASRPLAGVGAFGHYEQYF; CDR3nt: TGTGCCAGCAGACCCTTAGCGGGAGTTGGTGCTTTTGGGCACTACGAGCAGTACTTC
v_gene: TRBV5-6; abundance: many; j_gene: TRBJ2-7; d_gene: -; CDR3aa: CASSFWGLYEQYF; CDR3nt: TGTGCCAGCAGCTTTTGGGGACTCTACGAGCAGTACTTC
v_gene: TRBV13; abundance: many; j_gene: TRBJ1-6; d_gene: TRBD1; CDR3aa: CASSHGGQNSPLHF; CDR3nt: TGTGCCAGCAGCCATGGGGGACAGAATTCACCCCTCCACTTT
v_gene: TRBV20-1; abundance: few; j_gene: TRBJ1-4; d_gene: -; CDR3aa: CSARGFLGNEKLFF; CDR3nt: TGCAGTGCTAGAGGATTTTTAGGGAATGAAAAACTGTTTTTT
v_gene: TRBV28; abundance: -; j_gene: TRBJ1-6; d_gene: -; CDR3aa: CASSLNLRSSYNSPLHF; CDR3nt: TGTGCCAGCAGTTTAAATCTCCGGAGCTCCTATAATTCACCCCTCCACTTT
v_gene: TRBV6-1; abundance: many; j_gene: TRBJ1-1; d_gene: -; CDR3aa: CASSTAGDTEAFF; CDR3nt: TGTGCCAGCAGCACGGCAGGGGACACTGAAGCTTTCTTT
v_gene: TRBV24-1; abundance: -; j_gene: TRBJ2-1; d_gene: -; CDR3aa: CATSAPGLLSNNEQFF; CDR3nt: TGTGCCACCAGTGCCCCGGGACTCTTAAGCAACAATGAGCAGTTCTTC
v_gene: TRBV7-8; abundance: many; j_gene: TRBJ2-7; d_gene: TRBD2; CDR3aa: CASNLHIAGKGEQYF; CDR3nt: TGTGCCAGCAACCTTCACATAGCGGGAAAAGGCGAGCAGTACTTC
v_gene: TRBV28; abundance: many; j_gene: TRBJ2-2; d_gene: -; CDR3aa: CASSWASNVGELFF; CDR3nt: TGTGCCAGCAGTTGGGCTAGCAATGTCGGGGAGCTGTTTTTT
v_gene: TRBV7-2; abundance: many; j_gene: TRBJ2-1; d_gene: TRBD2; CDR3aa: CASSGQRTSNEQFF; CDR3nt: TGTGCCAGCAGCGGACAGAGGACTAGCAACGAGCAGTTCTTC
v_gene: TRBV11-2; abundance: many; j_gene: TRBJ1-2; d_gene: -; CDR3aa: CASSPESHYGYTF; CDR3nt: TGTGCCAGCAGCCCCGAATCTCACTATGGCTACACCTTC
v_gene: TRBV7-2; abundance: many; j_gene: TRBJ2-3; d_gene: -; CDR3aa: CASSLNRADTQYF; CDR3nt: TGTGCCAGCAGCCTGAATAGGGCAGATACGCAGTATTTT
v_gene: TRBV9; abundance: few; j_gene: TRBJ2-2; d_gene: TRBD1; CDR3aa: CASSVFGTGAGELFF; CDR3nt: TGTGCCAGCAGCGTATTCGGGACAGGGGCCGGGGAGCTGTTTTTT
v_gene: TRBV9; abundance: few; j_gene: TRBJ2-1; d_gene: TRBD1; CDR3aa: CASSGRQGYNEQFF; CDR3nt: TGTGCCAGCAGCGGAAGACAGGGTTACAATGAGCAGTTCTTC
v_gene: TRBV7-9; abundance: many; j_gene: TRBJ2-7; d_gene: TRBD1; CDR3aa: CATRDRGIYEQYF; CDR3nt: TGTGCCACCCGGGACAGGGGGATCTACGAGCAGTACTTC
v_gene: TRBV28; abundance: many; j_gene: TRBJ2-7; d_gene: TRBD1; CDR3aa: CASSLPPGTGPYEQYF; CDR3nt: TGTGCCAGCAGCCTTCCCCCCGGGACAGGTCCCTACGAGCAGTACTTC
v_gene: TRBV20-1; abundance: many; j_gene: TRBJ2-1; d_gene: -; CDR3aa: CSARGLMVYNEQFF; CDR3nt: TGCAGTGCTAGAGGGCTTATGGTCTACAATGAGCAGTTCTTC
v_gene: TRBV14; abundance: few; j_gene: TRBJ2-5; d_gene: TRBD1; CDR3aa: CASSQGQLRAQYF; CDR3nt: TGTGCCAGCAGCCAGGGACAGTTGAGGGCCCAGTACTTC
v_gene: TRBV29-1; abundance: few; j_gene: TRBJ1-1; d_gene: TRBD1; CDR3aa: CSGNRGSSTEAFF; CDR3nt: TGCAGCGGGAACAGGGGGTCGAGCACTGAAGCTTTCTTT
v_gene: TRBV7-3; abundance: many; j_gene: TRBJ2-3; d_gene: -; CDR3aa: CASSSGQFADTQYF; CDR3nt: TGTGCCAGCAGCTCTGGACAGTTCGCAGATACGCAGTATTTT
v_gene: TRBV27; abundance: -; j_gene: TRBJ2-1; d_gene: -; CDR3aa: CASSPPPGLGVVNEQFF; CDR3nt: TGTGCCAGCAGCCCCCCACCTGGTTTGGGCGTCGTCAATGAGCAGTTCTTC
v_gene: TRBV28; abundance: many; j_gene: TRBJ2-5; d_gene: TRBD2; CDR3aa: CASSGTRRETQYF; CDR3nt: TGTGCCAGCTCCGGGACTAGGAGGGAGACCCAGTACTTC
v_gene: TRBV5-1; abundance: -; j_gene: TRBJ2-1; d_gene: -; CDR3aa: CASSLGDRYNEQFF; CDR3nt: TGCGCCAGCAGCTTGGGGGACCGCTACAATGAGCAGTTCTTC